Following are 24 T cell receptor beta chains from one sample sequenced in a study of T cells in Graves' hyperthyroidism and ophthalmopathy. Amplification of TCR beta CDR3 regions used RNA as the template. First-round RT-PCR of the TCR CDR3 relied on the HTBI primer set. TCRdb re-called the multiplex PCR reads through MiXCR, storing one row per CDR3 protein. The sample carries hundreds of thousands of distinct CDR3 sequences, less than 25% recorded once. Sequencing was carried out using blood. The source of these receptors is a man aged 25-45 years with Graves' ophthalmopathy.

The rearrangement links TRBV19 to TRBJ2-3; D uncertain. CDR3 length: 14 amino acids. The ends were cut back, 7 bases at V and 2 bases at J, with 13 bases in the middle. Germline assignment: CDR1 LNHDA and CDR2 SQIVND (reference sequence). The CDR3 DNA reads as TGTGCCAGTACAGGTCCGGACGCCACAGATACGCAGTATTTT. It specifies CASTGPDATDTQYF.

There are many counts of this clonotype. The CDR3 region is CASSGTVGNTEAFF. In DNA, the CDR3 is TGTGCCAGCAGTGGGACAGTGGGGAACACTGAAGCTTTCTTT. The rearrangement joins TRBV2 to TRBJ1-1; D may be TRBD1 (6 bases). V was shortened by 4 bases and J by 1 base, with 10 bases between the two germline ends. Germline-derived CDR1 and CDR2 are SNHLY and FYNNEI. The CDR3 spans 14 residues.

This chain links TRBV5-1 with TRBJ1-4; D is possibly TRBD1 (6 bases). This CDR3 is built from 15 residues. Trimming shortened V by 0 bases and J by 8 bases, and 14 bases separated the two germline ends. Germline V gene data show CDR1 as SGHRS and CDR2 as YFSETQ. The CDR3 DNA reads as TGCGCCAGCAGCTTGGCCGGGGGGGCGCGGGAAAAACTGTTTTTT. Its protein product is CASSLAGGAREKLFF.

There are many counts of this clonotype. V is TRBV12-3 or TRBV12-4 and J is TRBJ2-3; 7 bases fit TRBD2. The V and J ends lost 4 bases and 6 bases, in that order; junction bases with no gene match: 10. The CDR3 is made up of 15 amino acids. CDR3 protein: CASSSLGLVADTQYF. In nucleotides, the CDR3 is TGTGCCAGCAGTTCATTAGGACTAGTGGCTGATACGCAGTATTTT.

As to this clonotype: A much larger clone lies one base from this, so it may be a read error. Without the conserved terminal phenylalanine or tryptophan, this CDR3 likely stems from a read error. This CDR3 is CAISEQGARNEQFL. The CDR3 region has the DNA TGTGCCATCAGTGAACAGGGGGCGAGGAATGAGCAGTTCCTC. V gene TRBV10-3 combines with J gene TRBJ2-1, with TRBD1 identical over 9 bases. Germline V gene sequence: CDR1 ENHRY, CDR2 SYGVKD. The CDR3 runs to 14 residues. V lost 3 bases to trimming and J lost 7 bases; unmatched junction nucleotides: 4.

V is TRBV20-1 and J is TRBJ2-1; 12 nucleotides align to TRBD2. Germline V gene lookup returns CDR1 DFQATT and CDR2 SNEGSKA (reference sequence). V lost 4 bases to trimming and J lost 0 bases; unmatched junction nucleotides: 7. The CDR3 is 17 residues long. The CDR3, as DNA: TGCAGTGCTATTGGGACTAGCGGGTCCCGCTCCTACAATGAGCAGTTCTTC. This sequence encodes CSAIGTSGSRSYNEQFF.

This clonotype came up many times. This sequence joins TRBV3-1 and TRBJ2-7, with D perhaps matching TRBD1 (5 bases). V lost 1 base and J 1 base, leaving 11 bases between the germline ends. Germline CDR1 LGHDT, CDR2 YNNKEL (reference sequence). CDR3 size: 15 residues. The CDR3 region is CASSQGVGVSYEQYF. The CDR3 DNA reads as TGTGCCAGCAGCCAAGGCGTAGGGGTGTCCTACGAGCAGTACTTC.

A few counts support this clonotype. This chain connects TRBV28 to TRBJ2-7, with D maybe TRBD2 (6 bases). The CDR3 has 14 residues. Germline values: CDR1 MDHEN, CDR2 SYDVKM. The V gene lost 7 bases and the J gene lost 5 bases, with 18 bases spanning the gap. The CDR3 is CASTGNGGLDEQYF. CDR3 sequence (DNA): TGTGCCAGCACGGGTAATGGGGGACTCGACGAGCAGTACTTC.

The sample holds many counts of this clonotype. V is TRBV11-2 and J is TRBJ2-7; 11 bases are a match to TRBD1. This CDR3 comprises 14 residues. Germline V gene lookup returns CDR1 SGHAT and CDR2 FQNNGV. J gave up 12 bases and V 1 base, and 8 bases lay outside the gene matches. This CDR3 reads CASSLGDRGTGRYF. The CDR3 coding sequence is TGTGCCAGCAGCTTAGGGGACAGGGGGACAGGACGGTACTTC.

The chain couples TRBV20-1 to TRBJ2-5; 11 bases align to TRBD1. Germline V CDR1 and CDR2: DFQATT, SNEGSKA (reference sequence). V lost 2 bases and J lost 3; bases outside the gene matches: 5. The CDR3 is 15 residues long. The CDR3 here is CSARTGTGGKETQYF. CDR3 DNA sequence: TGCAGTGCTAGAACCGGGACAGGGGGAAAAGAGACCCAGTACTTC.

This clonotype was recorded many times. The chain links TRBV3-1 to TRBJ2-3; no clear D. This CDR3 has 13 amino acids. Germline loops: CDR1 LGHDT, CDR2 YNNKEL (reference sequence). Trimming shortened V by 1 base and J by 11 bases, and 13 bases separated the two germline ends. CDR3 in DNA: TGTGCCAGCAGCCAAGGGGAAGCGAGTAAGCAGTATTTT. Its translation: CASSQGEASKQYF.

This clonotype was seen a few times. The CDR3 sequence: CSAQAGGPQETQYF. CDR3 sequence (DNA): TGCAGTGCTCAAGCGGGAGGGCCCCAAGAGACCCAGTACTTC. This sequence joins TRBV20-1 and TRBJ2-5; TRBD2 matches at 10 bases. The CDR3 runs to 14 residues. Germline V CDR1 and CDR2: DFQATT, SNEGSKA (reference sequence). Unmatched junction bases numbered 4, after V lost 5 bases and J lost 1 base.

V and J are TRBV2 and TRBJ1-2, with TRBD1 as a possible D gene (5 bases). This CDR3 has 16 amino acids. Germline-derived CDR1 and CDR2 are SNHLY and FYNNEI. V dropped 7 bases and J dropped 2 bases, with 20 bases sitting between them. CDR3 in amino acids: CASTQKGTGDNYGYTF. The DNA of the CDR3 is TGTGCCAGCACTCAGAAGGGGACGGGAGACAACTATGGCTACACCTTC.

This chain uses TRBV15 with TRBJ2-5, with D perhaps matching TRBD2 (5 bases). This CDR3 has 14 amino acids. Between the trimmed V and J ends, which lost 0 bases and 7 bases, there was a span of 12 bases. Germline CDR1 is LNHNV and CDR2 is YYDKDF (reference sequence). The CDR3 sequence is CATSRDRVRGTQYF. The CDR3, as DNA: TGTGCCACCAGCAGAGATCGGGTCCGGGGGACCCAGTACTTC.

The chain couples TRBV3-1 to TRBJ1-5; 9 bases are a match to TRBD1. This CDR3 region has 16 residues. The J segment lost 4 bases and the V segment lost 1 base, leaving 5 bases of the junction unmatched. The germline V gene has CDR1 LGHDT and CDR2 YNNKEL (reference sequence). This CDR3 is CASSQAGTGFNQPQHF. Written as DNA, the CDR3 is TGTGCCAGCAGCCAAGCCGGGACAGGGTTTAATCAGCCCCAGCATTTT. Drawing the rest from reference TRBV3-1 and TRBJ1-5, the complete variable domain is DTAVSQTPKYLVTQMGNDKSIKCEQNLGHDTMYWYKQDSKKFLKIMFSYNNKELIINETVPNRFSPKSPDKAHLNLHINSLELGDSAVYFCASSQAGTGFNQPQHFGDGTRLSIL.

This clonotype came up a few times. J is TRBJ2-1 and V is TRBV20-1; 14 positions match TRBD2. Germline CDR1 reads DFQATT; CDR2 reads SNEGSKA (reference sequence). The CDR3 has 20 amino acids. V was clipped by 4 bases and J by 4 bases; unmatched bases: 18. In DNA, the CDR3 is TGCAGTGCTAAGGGGGGGCCGGGACTAGCGGGAGTGTTGGGATACAATGAGCAGTTCTTC. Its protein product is CSAKGGPGLAGVLGYNEQFF.

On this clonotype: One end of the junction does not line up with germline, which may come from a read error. The CDR3 loop reads CASSSDRGSGNAIYF. The DNA of the CDR3 is TGTGCCAGCAGCTCCGACAGGGGCTCTGGAAACGCCATATATTTT. V and J are TRBV7-9 and TRBJ1-3; TRBD1 aligns across 8 bases. The CDR3 is made up of 15 amino acids. Germline CDR1 SEHNR, CDR2 FQNEAQ (reference sequence). The variable domain in full, completed from reference TRBV7-9 and TRBJ1-3, reads DTGVSQNPRHKITKRGQNVTFRCDPISEHNRLYWYRQTLGQGPEFLTYFQNEAQLEKSRLLSDRFSAERPKGSFSTLEIQRTEQGDSAMYLCASSSDRGSGNAIYFGEGSWLTVV.

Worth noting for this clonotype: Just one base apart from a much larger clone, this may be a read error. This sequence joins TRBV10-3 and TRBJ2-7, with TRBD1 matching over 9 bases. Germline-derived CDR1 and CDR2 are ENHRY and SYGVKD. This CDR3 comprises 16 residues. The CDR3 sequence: CAISNGQGTGSYERYF. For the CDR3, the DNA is TGTGCCATCAGCAACGGACAGGGGACGGGGTCCTACGAGCGGTACTTC.

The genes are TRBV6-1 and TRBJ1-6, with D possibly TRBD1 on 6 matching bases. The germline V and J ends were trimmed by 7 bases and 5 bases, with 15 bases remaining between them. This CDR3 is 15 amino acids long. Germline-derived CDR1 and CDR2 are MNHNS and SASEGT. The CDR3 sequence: CASITLDRNNSPLHF. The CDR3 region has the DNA TGTGCCAGCATAACCCTCGACAGGAATAATTCACCCCTCCACTTT.

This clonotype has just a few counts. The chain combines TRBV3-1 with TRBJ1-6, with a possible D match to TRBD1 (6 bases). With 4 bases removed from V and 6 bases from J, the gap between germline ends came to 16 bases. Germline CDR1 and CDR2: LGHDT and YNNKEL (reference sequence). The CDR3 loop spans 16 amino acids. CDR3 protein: CASSPTDRLVNSPLHF. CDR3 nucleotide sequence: TGTGCCAGCAGCCCCACGGACAGACTTGTTAATTCACCCCTCCACTTT. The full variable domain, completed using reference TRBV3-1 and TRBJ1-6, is DTAVSQTPKYLVTQMGNDKSIKCEQNLGHDTMYWYKQDSKKFLKIMFSYNNKELIINETVPNRFSPKSPDKAHLNLHINSLELGDSAVYFCASSPTDRLVNSPLHFGNGTRLTVT.

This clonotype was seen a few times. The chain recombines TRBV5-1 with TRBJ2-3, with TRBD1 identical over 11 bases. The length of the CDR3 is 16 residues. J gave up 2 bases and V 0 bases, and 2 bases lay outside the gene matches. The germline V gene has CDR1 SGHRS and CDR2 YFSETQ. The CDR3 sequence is CASSLGTGGYTDTQYF. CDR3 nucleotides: TGCGCCAGCAGCTTGGGGACAGGGGGCTACACAGATACGCAGTATTTT. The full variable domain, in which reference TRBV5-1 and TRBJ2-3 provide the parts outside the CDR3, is KAGVTQTPRYLIKTRGQQVTLSCSPISGHRSVSWYQQTPGQGLQFLFEYFSETQRNKGNFPGRFSGRQFSNSRSEMNVSTLELGDSALYLCASSLGTGGYTDTQYFGPGTRLTVL.

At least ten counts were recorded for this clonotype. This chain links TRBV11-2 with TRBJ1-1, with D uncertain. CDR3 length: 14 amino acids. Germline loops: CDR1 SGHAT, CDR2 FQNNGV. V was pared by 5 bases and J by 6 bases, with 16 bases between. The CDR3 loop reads CASSLRGDGAEAFF. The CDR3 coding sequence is TGTGCCAGCAGCCTTAGAGGTGATGGGGCTGAAGCTTTCTTT.

The CDR3, as DNA: TGTGCCAGCAAAAGGGGGACTAGCGGGCTCTACGAGCAGTACTTC. Protein: CASKRGTSGLYEQYF. The chain joins TRBV6-2 or TRBV6-3 to TRBJ2-7, with TRBD2 matching over 12 bases. CDR1 is MNHEY and CDR2 is SVGEGT in the germline V gene. Trimming at V came to 7 bases and at J to 3 bases, leaving 7 bases not matched to a gene. The CDR3 totals 15 residues.

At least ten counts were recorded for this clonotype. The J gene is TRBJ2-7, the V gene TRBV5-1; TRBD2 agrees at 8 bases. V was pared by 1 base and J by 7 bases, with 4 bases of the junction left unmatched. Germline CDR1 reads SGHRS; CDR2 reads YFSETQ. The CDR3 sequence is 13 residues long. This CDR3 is CASSLSGSPEQYF. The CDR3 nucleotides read TGCGCCAGCAGCTTGAGCGGGAGCCCAGAGCAGTACTTC.